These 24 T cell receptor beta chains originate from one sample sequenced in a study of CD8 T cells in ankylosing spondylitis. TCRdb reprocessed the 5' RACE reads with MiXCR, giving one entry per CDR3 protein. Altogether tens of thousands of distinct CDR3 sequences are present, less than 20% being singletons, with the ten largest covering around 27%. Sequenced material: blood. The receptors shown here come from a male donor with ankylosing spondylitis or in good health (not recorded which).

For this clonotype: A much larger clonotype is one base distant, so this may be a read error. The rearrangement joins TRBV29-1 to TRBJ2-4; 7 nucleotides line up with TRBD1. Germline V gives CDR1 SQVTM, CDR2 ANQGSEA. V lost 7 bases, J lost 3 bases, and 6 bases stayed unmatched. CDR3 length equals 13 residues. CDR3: CSAQGVVKNIQYF. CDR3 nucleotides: TGCAGCGCCCAGGGGGTAGTCAAAAACATTCAGTACTTC.

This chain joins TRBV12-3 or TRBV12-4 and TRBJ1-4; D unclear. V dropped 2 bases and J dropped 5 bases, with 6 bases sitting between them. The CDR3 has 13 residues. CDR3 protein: CASSLTENEKLFF. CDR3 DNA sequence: TGTGCCAGCAGTTTAACAGAGAATGAAAAACTGTTTTTT.

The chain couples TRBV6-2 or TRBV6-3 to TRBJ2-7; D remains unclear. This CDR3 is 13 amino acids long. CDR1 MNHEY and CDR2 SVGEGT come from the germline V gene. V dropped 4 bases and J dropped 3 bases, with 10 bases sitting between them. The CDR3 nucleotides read TGTGCCAGCAGTTCCCCAGCCTTCTACGAGCAGTACTTC. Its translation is CASSSPAFYEQYF.

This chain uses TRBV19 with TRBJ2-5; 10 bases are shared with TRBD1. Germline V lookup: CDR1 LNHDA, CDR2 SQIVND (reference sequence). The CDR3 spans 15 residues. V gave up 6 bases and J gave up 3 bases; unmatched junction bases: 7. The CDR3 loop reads CASSDRGRTKETQYF. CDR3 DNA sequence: TGTGCCAGTAGCGACAGGGGGCGGACAAAAGAGACCCAGTACTTC.

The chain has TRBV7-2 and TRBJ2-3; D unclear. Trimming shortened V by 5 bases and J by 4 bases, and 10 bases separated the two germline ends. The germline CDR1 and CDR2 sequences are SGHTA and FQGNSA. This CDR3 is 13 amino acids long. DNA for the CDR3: TGTGCCAGCAGCCTCGAAGGACCAGATACGCAGTATTTT. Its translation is CASSLEGPDTQYF.

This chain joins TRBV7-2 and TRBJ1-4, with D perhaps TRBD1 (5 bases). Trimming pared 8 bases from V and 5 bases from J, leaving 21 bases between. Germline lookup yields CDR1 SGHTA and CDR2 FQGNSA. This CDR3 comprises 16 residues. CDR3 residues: CASPEGTPRRNEKLFF. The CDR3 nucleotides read TGTGCCAGCCCGGAAGGGACCCCCCGGAGGAATGAAAAACTGTTTTTT.

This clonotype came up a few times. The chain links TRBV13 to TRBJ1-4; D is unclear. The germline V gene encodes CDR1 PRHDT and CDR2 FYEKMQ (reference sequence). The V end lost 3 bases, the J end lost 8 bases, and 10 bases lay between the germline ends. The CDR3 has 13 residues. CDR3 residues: CASSFGGGEKLFF. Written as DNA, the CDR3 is TGTGCCAGCAGCTTTGGCGGAGGGGAAAAACTGTTTTTT.

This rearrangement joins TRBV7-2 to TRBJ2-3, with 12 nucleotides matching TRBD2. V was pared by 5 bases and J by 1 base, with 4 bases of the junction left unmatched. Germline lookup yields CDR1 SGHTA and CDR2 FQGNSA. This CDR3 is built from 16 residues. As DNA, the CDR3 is TGTGCCAGCAGCGCGAGACTAGCGGGGGGCACAGATACGCAGTATTTT. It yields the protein CASSARLAGGTDTQYF.

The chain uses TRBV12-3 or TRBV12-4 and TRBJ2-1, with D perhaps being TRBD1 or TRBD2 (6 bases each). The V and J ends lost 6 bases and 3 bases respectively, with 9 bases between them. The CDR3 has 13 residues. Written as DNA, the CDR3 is TGTGCCAGCAGGGAGGGGGGCTACAATGAGCAGTTCTTC. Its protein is CASREGGYNEQFF.

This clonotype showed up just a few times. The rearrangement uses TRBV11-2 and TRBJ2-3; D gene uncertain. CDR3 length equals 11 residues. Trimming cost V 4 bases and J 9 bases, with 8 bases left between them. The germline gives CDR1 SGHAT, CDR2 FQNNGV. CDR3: CASSSGMTQYF. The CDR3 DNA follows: TGTGCCAGCAGCTCGGGTATGACGCAGTATTTT.

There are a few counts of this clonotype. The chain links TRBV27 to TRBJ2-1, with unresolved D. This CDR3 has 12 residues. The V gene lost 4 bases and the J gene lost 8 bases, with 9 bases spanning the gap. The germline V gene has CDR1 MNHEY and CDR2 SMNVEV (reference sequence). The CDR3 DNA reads TGTGCCAGCAGTTCCCACACGGATGAGCAGTTCTTC. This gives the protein CASSSHTDEQFF.

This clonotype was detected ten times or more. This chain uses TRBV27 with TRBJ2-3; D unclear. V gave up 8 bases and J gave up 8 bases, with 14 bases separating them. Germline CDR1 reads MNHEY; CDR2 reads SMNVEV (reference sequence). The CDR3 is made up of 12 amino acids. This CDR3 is CASYKIPGTQYF. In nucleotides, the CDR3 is TGTGCCAGCTATAAGATTCCGGGTACGCAGTATTTT.

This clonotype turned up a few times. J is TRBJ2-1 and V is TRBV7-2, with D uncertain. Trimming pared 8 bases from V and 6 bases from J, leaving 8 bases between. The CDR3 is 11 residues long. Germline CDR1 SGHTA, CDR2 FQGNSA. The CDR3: CASARFNEQFF. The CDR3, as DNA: TGTGCCAGCGCTCGGTTCAATGAGCAGTTCTTC.

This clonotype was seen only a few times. The CDR3 sequence: CASSHRGGVKNIQYF. The CDR3 coding sequence is TGTGCCAGCAGTCACAGGGGTGGGGTCAAAAACATTCAGTACTTC. The genes are TRBV9 and TRBJ2-4, with TRBD1 matching 7 bases. CDR3 length: 15 residues. Germline V CDR1 and CDR2: SGDLS, YYNGEE. The V gene end was trimmed by 5 bases and the J gene end by 3 bases; junction bases not matched to a gene: 8.

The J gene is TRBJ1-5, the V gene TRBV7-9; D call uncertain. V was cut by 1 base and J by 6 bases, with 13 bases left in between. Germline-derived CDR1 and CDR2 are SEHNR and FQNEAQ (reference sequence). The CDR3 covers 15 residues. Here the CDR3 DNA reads TGTGCCAGCAGCTTAGGACCGTTTGTCGGTCAGCCCCAGCATTTT. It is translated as CASSLGPFVGQPQHF.

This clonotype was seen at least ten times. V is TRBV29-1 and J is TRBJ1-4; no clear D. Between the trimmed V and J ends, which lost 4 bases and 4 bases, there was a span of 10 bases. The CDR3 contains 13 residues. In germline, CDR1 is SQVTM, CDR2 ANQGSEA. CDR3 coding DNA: TGCAGCGTTGTCCACCCAGATAATGAAAAACTGTTTTTT. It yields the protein CSVVHPDNEKLFF.

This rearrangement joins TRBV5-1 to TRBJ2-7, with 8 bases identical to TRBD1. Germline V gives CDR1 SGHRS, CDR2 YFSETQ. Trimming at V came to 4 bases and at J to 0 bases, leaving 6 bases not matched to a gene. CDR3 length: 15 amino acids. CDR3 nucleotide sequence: TGCGCCAGCAGCCCGACAGGGGCCAGCTCCTACGAGCAGTACGTC. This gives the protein CASSPTGASSYEQYV.

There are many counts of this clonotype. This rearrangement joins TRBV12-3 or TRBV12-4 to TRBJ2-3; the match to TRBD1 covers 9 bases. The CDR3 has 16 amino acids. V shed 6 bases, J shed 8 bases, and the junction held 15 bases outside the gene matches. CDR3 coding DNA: TGTGCCAGCAGAACGACAGGGGGGTCCCACATGGGTACGCAGTATTTT. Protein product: CASRTTGGSHMGTQYF.

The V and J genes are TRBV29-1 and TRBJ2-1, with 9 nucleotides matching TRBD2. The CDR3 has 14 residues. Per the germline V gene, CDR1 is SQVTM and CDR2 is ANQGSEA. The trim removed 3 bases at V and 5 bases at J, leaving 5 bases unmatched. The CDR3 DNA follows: TGCAGCGTTGAGATGTCTAGCGGGAACAATGAGCAGTTCTTC. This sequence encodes CSVEMSSGNNEQFF.

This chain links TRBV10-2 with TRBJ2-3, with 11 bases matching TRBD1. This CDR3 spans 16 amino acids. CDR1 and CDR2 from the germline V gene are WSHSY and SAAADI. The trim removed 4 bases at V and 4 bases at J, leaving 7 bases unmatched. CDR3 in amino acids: CASSGTGDRGSDTQYF. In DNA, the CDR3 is TGCGCCAGCAGTGGGACTGGGGACAGGGGGTCAGATACGCAGTATTTT.

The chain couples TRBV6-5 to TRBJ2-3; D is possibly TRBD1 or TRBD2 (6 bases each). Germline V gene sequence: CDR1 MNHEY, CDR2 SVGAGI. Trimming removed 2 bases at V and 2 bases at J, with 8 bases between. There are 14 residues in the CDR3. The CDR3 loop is CASSYTGATDTQYF. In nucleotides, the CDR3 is TGTGCCAGCAGTTACACGGGGGCCACAGATACGCAGTATTTT.

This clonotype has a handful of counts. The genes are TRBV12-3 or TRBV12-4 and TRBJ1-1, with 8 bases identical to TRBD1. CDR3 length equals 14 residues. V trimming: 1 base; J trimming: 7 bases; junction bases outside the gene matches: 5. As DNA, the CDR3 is TGTGCCAGCAGTTTAGGACAGGGGAATAGTGAAGCTTTCTTT. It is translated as CASSLGQGNSEAFF.

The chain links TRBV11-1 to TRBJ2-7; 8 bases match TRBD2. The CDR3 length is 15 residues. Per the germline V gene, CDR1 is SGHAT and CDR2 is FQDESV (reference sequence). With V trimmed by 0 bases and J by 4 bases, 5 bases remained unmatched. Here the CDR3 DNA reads TGTGCCAGCAGCTTAGCAAGCGGGAGTAGGTACGAGCAGTACTTC. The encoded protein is CASSLASGSRYEQYF.

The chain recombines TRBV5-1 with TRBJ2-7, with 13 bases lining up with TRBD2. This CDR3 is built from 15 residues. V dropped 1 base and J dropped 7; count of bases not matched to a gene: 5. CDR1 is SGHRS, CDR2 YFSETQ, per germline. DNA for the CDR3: TGCGCCAGCAGCTTGACTAGCGGGAGGGCCGTGGAGCAGTACTTC. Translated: CASSLTSGRAVEQYF.